This T cell receptor (beta chain) was sequenced for a study of shared clonotypes between healthy human individuals. A remark on this clone: Its antigen is not known.

Study conclusions and caveats: The study generally estimated greater richness for naive than memory subsets. The researchers took only blood, and tissue repertoires probably look different.

Trimming removed 3 bases at V and 0 bases at J, with 16 bases between. This CDR3 has 17 residues. CDR1 SGDLS and CDR2 YYNGEE come from the germline V gene. Sequencing used immunoSEQ multiplex PCR; TCRdb keeps in-frame clones, though not all of them. This sample yields some 1,600,000 clones, of which 95% to 99% are seen a single time; 0.4% to 0.45% belongs to the top ten. The V and J genes are TRBV9 and TRBJ1-5; no definite D call. This sequence was found in a man aged 25-40 years in good health. The specimen sequenced was naive CD4+ T cells sorted from blood. Stated subset: CD45RA+ positively selected. The CDR3 region is CASSALREYLSNQPQHF. The DNA for the CDR3 is TGTGCCAGCAGCGCCCTCCGGGAGTACCTTAGCAATCAGCCCCAGCATTTT.